The present entry profiles one TCR beta chain with its context. Antigen specificity is unknown. V trimming: 0 bases; J trimming: 0 bases; junction bases outside the gene matches: 7. The CDR3 runs 17 residues. From germline, CDR1 is LGHNA and CDR2 YNFKEQ. This sample is drawn from a study of cytomegalovirus exposure and HLA in healthy donors. Study as a whole: Around 81% of 300 to 450 genotyped donors fell in the Caucasian-associated ancestry cluster.

Findings and limits, study-wide: The study labeled 164 TCR beta chains cytomegalovirus-associated. It was in a later analysis that TCR association rates were seen to vary by HLA locus, highest for DRB1 and lowest for HLA-C.

Both 60 Vbeta primers and 13 Jbeta primers went into the PCR. Data came from immunoSEQ multiplex PCR; TCRdb stores just in-frame clones and leaves some out. There are about 130,000 clones in the sample; 10% occur only once, and approximately 4.4% lies in the top ten. Healthy bone marrow donors formed the donor group. The origin of this receptor is a woman in her late teens or twenties in good health and CMV-seropositive. The specimen was PBMCs. The chain joins TRBV4-2 to TRBJ2-5; TRBD2 matches 7 bases. CDR3 sequence (DNA): TGTGCCAGCAGCCAAGATAAACTAGCGAACTACCAAGAGACCCAGTACTTC. This gives the protein CASSQDKLANYQETQYF.